This is a list of T cell receptor beta chains from one sample in a study of OX40 agonist ivuxolimab in advanced cancers. Using immunoSEQ multiplex PCR, the repertoire was profiled, and TCRdb retains in-frame clones only, with some absent. The sample shows about 83,000 clones, about 88% of them seen only once. Sequencing used CD4+ or CD8+ T cells sorted from blood, obtained in a trial of the OX40 agonist ivuxolimab. All receptors derive from an adult with an advanced solid tumor such as melanoma, head and neck, liver or kidney cancer. Both conserved end residues are part of each CDR3. Each record gives: CDR3 protein, CDR3 DNA, V gene, D gene, J gene, clone size. D genes are given only for firm matches. Some rows have no size entry. The others give once, few or many, or a class for an expanded clone.

CDR3aa: CASSRYGEYTEAFF; CDR3nt: TGTGCCAGCAGTCGATACGGGGAGTACACTGAAGCTTTCTTT; v_gene: TRBV25-1; d_gene: .; j_gene: TRBJ1-1; abundance: few
CDR3aa: CASSFSPYTQYF; CDR3nt: TGTGCCAGCAGCTTTTCGCCGTATACGCAGTATTTT; v_gene: TRBV11-2; d_gene: .; j_gene: TRBJ2-3; abundance: .
CDR3aa: CASSPHQWSNEQFF; CDR3nt: TGTGCCAGCAGCCCACACCAGTGGTCCAATGAGCAGTTCTTC; v_gene: TRBV11-2; d_gene: .; j_gene: TRBJ2-1; abundance: few
CDR3aa: CASSLQGGVETQYF; CDR3nt: TGTGCCAGCAGCTTACAGGGAGGGGTAGAGACCCAGTACTTC; v_gene: TRBV11-2; d_gene: TRBD2; j_gene: TRBJ2-5; abundance: .
CDR3aa: CASSLRAGIDEQFF; CDR3nt: TGTGCCAGCAGCCTCCGAGCGGGGATAGATGAGCAGTTCTTC; v_gene: TRBV6-6; d_gene: TRBD2; j_gene: TRBJ2-1; abundance: .
CDR3aa: CASSSTGTTEAFF; CDR3nt: TGTGCCAGCAGCTCGACAGGGACAACTGAAGCTTTCTTT; v_gene: TRBV7-3; d_gene: TRBD1; j_gene: TRBJ1-1; abundance: .
CDR3aa: CASSFNQRITRNSPLHF; CDR3nt: TGTGCCAGCAGCTTCAACCAGCGAATCACAAGAAATTCACCCCTCCACTTT; v_gene: TRBV7-2; d_gene: .; j_gene: TRBJ1-6; abundance: .
CDR3aa: CASSYSWAGNSPLHF; CDR3nt: TGTGCCAGCAGTTACTCGTGGGCTGGGAATTCACCCCTCCACTTT; v_gene: TRBV6-5; d_gene: .; j_gene: TRBJ1-6; abundance: .
CDR3aa: CASSQNPFLGDNEKLFF; CDR3nt: TGCGCCAGCAGCCAAAACCCGTTTTTGGGAGATAATGAAAAACTGTTTTTT; v_gene: TRBV4-1; d_gene: .; j_gene: TRBJ1-4; abundance: once
CDR3aa: CASSPTALNQPQHF; CDR3nt: TGTGCCAGCAGCCCTACAGCACTCAATCAGCCCCAGCATTTT; v_gene: TRBV7-2; d_gene: .; j_gene: TRBJ1-5; abundance: few
CDR3aa: CASSEGGRAGNTIYF; CDR3nt: TGTGCCAGCAGTGAAGGAGGCAGGGCTGGAAACACCATATATTTT; v_gene: TRBV2; d_gene: .; j_gene: TRBJ1-3; abundance: .
CDR3aa: CASSTGQGAYNSPLHF; CDR3nt: TGCGCCAGCAGCACCGGACAGGGCGCCTATAATTCACCCCTCCACTTT; v_gene: TRBV5-1; d_gene: TRBD1; j_gene: TRBJ1-6; abundance: once
CDR3aa: CASSHPAAPAVGYGYTF; CDR3nt: TGCGCCAGCAGCCACCCTGCGGCCCCCGCGGTAGGGTATGGCTACACCTTC; v_gene: TRBV4-1; d_gene: .; j_gene: TRBJ1-2; abundance: .
CDR3aa: CASSLVGTEAFF; CDR3nt: TGTGCCAGCAGCTTGGTCGGGACTGAAGCTTTCTTT; v_gene: TRBV5-4; d_gene: .; j_gene: TRBJ1-1; abundance: .
CDR3aa: CASSEGSSYEQYF; CDR3nt: TGTGCCAGCAGTGAGGGGTCCTCCTACGAGCAGTACTTC; v_gene: TRBV25-1; d_gene: .; j_gene: TRBJ2-7; abundance: .
CDR3aa: CASSLWQAEQYF; CDR3nt: TGTGCCAGCAGCTTATGGCAGGCCGAGCAGTACTTC; v_gene: TRBV5-4; d_gene: .; j_gene: TRBJ2-7; abundance: .
CDR3aa: CASSKYNEQFF; CDR3nt: TGTGCCAGCAGTAAGTACAATGAGCAGTTCTTC; v_gene: TRBV6-5; d_gene: .; j_gene: TRBJ2-1; abundance: .
CDR3aa: CASSSGTGRDTEAFF; CDR3nt: TGTGCCAGCAGTTCGGGGACAGGGAGGGACACTGAAGCTTTCTTT; v_gene: TRBV6-5; d_gene: TRBD1; j_gene: TRBJ1-1; abundance: .
CDR3aa: CALGGRTNYGYTF; CDR3nt: TGTGCCCTTGGGGGGCGTACCAACTATGGCTACACCTTC; v_gene: TRBV28; d_gene: .; j_gene: TRBJ1-2; abundance: .
CDR3aa: CASGYFDEQYF; CDR3nt: TGTGCCAGCGGCTACTTTGACGAGCAGTACTTC; v_gene: TRBV2; d_gene: .; j_gene: TRBJ2-7; abundance: .
CDR3aa: CASSLAQGQGYYGYTF; CDR3nt: TGCGCCAGCAGCTTGGCCCAGGGACAGGGGTACTATGGCTACACCTTC; v_gene: TRBV5-1; d_gene: TRBD1; j_gene: TRBJ1-2; abundance: .
CDR3aa: CASSLEGTSGLSQFF; CDR3nt: TGTGCCAGCAGCTTAGAAGGGACTAGCGGGCTATCGCAGTTCTTC; v_gene: TRBV7-9; d_gene: TRBD2; j_gene: TRBJ2-1; abundance: .
CDR3aa: CASGRSRGGEQYF; CDR3nt: TGTGCCAGCGGGCGGAGTAGGGGCGGCGAGCAGTACTTC; v_gene: TRBV11-1; d_gene: .; j_gene: TRBJ2-7; abundance: .
CDR3aa: CASSVDGRNTGELFF; CDR3nt: TGTGCCAGCAGCGTAGACGGGAGGAACACCGGGGAGCTGTTTTTT; v_gene: TRBV9; d_gene: .; j_gene: TRBJ2-2; abundance: .
CDR3aa: CSVAGTESNEKLFF; CDR3nt: TGCAGCGTAGCCGGGACAGAGTCTAATGAAAAACTGTTTTTT; v_gene: TRBV29-1; d_gene: TRBD1; j_gene: TRBJ1-4; abundance: .
CDR3aa: CASSGLTGTSYEQYF; CDR3nt: TGTGCCAGCTCAGGGCTGACCGGGACCTCCTACGAGCAGTACTTC; v_gene: TRBV18; d_gene: .; j_gene: TRBJ2-7; abundance: .
CDR3aa: CASSKNSGQGGNTIYF; CDR3nt: TGTGCCAGCAGCAAAAATTCGGGACAGGGTGGAAACACCATATATTTT; v_gene: TRBV21-1; d_gene: .; j_gene: TRBJ1-3; abundance: .
CDR3aa: CASSSGQGRKAATNEKLFF; CDR3nt: TGTGCCAGCAGTTCCGGACAGGGAAGGAAGGCAGCAACTAATGAAAAACTGTTTTTT; v_gene: TRBV28; d_gene: TRBD1; j_gene: TRBJ1-4; abundance: .
CDR3aa: CASSESNRPTYTF; CDR3nt: TGTGCCAGCAGTGAATCGAATAGGCCCACCTACACCTTC; v_gene: TRBV6-1; d_gene: .; j_gene: TRBJ1-2; abundance: .
CDR3aa: CASSVDPYLYNEQFF; CDR3nt: TGTGCCAGCAGCGTAGACCCATACCTCTACAATGAGCAGTTCTTC; v_gene: TRBV9; d_gene: .; j_gene: TRBJ2-1; abundance: .
CDR3aa: CASILGETGNTIYF; CDR3nt: TGTGCCAGCATTCTCGGAGAGACAGGAAACACCATATATTTT; v_gene: TRBV6-1; d_gene: .; j_gene: TRBJ1-3; abundance: .
CDR3aa: CASSPGQGTTGELFF; CDR3nt: TGTGCCAGTAGTCCGGGACAGGGGACCACCGGGGAGCTGTTTTTT; v_gene: TRBV19; d_gene: TRBD1; j_gene: TRBJ2-2; abundance: once
CDR3aa: CASSLGPGATEAFF; CDR3nt: TGTGCCAGCAGCTTAGGTCCTGGGGCCACTGAAGCTTTCTTT; v_gene: TRBV5-6; d_gene: .; j_gene: TRBJ1-1; abundance: .
CDR3aa: CASSRDGTFYEQYF; CDR3nt: TGTGCCAGTAGTAGGGACGGAACTTTCTACGAGCAGTACTTC; v_gene: TRBV19; d_gene: .; j_gene: TRBJ2-7; abundance: few
CDR3aa: CASSVERNTIYF; CDR3nt: TGTGCCAGCAGTGTGGAAAGGAACACCATATATTTT; v_gene: TRBV5-6; d_gene: .; j_gene: TRBJ1-3; abundance: .
CDR3aa: CASSLGGATDQPQHF; CDR3nt: TGTGCCAGTAGCCTAGGGGGGGCTACCGATCAGCCCCAGCATTTT; v_gene: TRBV19; d_gene: .; j_gene: TRBJ1-5; abundance: .
CDR3aa: CASSLGSGETDTQYF; CDR3nt: TGCGCCAGCAGCTTGGGGAGTGGGGAGACAGATACGCAGTATTTT; v_gene: TRBV5-1; d_gene: .; j_gene: TRBJ2-3; abundance: .
CDR3aa: CASSRDGTVYEQYF; CDR3nt: TGTGCCAGCAGTCGGGACGGCACCGTCTACGAGCAGTACTTC; v_gene: TRBV2; d_gene: .; j_gene: TRBJ2-7; abundance: .
CDR3aa: CASNFGGDLNYGYTF; CDR3nt: TGTGCCAGCAATTTTGGCGGGGACTTGAACTATGGCTACACCTTC; v_gene: TRBV28; d_gene: .; j_gene: TRBJ1-2; abundance: .